The sample holds one count of the clone carrying this T cell receptor (beta chain). The antigen remains unidentified. The sample originates from a study of shared clonotypes between healthy human individuals. Overall study findings and caveats: In general, naive subsets displayed greater estimated richness than memory subsets did.

There are 16 residues in the CDR3. CDR1 SGHTA and CDR2 FQGNSA come from the germline V gene. With 5 bases removed from V and 0 bases from J, the gap between germline ends came to 17 bases. Profiled with immunoSEQ multiplex PCR; TCRdb holds only in-frame clones, not every one. The table includes about 2.3 million clones, 93% detected once. The material sequenced was naive CD4+ T cells from PBMCs. The subset here: CD45RA+ positively selected. This receptor was obtained from a young man in good health. Some clones in this sample may be carry-over from other donors' samples. The chain couples TRBV7-2 to TRBJ2-7; D is perhaps TRBD1 (6 bases). CDR3 sequence (DNA): TGTGCCAGCAGCCCTCAGGGGTCGGGGTCCTCCTACGAGCAGTACTTC. It is translated as CASSPQGSGSSYEQYF. Variable domain in full (rest from reference TRBV7-2 and TRBJ2-7): GAGVSQSPSNKVTEKGKDVELRCDPISGHTALYWYRQSLGQGLEFLIYFQGNSAPDKSGLPSDRFSAERTGGSVSTLTIQRTQQEDSAVYLCASSPQGSGSSYEQYFGPGTRLTVT.